The 3 T cell receptor beta chains listed next were all sequenced from one sample in a study of control samples from healthy donors and cancer patients. Libraries were prepared by immunoSEQ multiplex PCR; TCRdb keeps only in-frame clonotypes and omits some of them. The data show roughly 90,000 clones, 85% to 95% seen once. Material: blood. These receptors originate from a woman under 40 in good health.

The J gene is TRBJ2-7, the V gene TRBV15; no clear D. The CDR3 extends over 11 amino acids. Trimming removed 0 bases at V and 6 bases at J, with 3 bases between. CDR1 is LNHNV and CDR2 is YYDKDF in the germline V gene (reference sequence). For the CDR3, the DNA is TGTGCCACCAGCAGAGATTTCGAGCAGTACTTC. This translates into CATSRDFEQYF.

CDR3 residues: CASSETGGGQPQHF. Here the CDR3 DNA reads TGCGCCAGCAGTGAGACAGGGGGAGGTCAGCCCCAGCATTTT. The gene calls are TRBV10-2 and TRBJ1-5, with TRBD1 identical over 8 bases. With 2 bases clipped from V and 6 bases from J, the junction kept 3 bases outside the gene matches. Germline loops: CDR1 WSHSY, CDR2 SAAADI. The CDR3 length is 14 residues.

This chain uses TRBV6-6 with TRBJ2-7, with a possible D match to TRBD1 (6 bases). CDR3 length: 16 residues. V dropped 6 bases and J dropped 1 base, with 19 bases sitting between them. CDR1 is MNHNY, CDR2 SVGAGI, per germline (reference sequence). The CDR3 coding sequence is TGTGCCAGCAGGGAACAGGGTCGGGGTTCGTCCTACGAGCAGTACTTC. The encoded protein is CASREQGRGSSYEQYF.